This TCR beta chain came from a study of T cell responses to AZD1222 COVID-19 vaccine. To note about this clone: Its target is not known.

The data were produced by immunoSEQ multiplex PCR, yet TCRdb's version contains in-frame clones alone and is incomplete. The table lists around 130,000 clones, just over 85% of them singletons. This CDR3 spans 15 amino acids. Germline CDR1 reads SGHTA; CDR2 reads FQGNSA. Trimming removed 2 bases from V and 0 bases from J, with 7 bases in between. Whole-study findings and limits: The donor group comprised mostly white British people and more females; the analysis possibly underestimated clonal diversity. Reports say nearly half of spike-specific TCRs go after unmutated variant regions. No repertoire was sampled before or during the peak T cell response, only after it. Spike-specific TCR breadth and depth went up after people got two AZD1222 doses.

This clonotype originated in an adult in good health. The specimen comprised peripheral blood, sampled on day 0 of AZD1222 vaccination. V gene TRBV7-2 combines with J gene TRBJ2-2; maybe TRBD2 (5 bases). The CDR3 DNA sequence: TGTGCCAGCAGCTTAACCGGGGCGAACACCGGGGAGCTGTTTTTT. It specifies CASSLTGANTGELFF.